Each of the 31 T cell receptor beta chains below was sequenced from the same sample in a study of blood T cell repertoires in COVID-19 (dated by TCRdb to 2018 to 2020). Receptor amplification or capture employed the immunoSEQ multiplex PCR assay. TCRdb retrieved this table from immuneACCESS and kept in-frame rearrangements only. Not all clones are present; in checked studies, unresolved V genes account for under half, and no reason is known for the remainder. The sample contains more than 85,000 clones, approximately 90% of them found a single time. In total, the top ten clones hold roughly 2% of the sample. Material: peripheral blood. The origin of the receptors is a man aged 50-59 years with active COVID-19.

A word on this clone: The germline gene is not matched at one end of the junction; a read error may be the cause. V and J are TRBV20-1 and TRBJ1-1; no clear D. From germline, CDR1 is DFQATT and CDR2 SNEGSKA (reference sequence). CDR3 size: 11 residues. CDR3 sequence reads: CSAPAAGTFTF. Here the CDR3 DNA reads TGCAGTGCCCCGGCAGCGGGAACCTTTACTTTT.

The chain joins TRBV10-3 to TRBJ1-1; the D gene is possibly TRBD1 (6 bases). The CDR3 is made up of 13 amino acids. Germline CDR1 ENHRY, CDR2 SYGVKD. The V end was cut by 7 bases, the J end by 1 base, with 10 bases between. CDR3 in DNA: TGTGCCATCACCCAGGGACAGAACACTGAAGCTTTCTTT. Translating gives CAITQGQNTEAFF.

The chain couples TRBV29-1 to TRBJ1-1; D not resolved. Germline V CDR1 and CDR2: SQVTM, ANQGSEA. This CDR3 comprises 14 residues. Trimming removed 4 bases from V and 0 bases from J, with 12 bases in between. The CDR3 region has the DNA TGCAGCGTTGTTGAGGGCCCCATGAACACTGAAGCTTTCTTT. As protein: CSVVEGPMNTEAFF. Complete variable domain (other parts from reference TRBV29-1 and TRBJ1-1): SAVISQKPSRDICQRGTSLTIQCQVDSQVTMMFWYRQQPGQSLTLIATANQGSEATYESGFVIDKFPISRPNLTFSTLTVSNMSPEDSSIYLCSVVEGPMNTEAFFGQGTRLTVV.

The rearrangement joins TRBV4-3 to TRBJ2-7; the match to TRBD2 covers 11 bases. Germline-derived CDR1 and CDR2 are LGHNA and YSLEER. The CDR3 consists of 16 residues. J lost 0 bases, V lost 0 bases, and 1 base had no gene match. CDR3 region: CASSQELAGGSYEQYF. Here the CDR3 DNA reads TGCGCCAGCAGCCAAGAGCTAGCGGGGGGCTCCTACGAGCAGTACTTC.

This chain uses TRBV14 with TRBJ2-7; maybe TRBD2 (5 bases). CDR3 length equals 14 residues. Per the germline V gene, CDR1 is SGHDN and CDR2 is FVKESK. Deletions cut 4 bases from V and 7 bases from J, with 17 bases between. As DNA, the CDR3 is TGTGCCAGCAGCCGGACTCATCTTTTGGGGGAGCAGTACTTC. This codes for CASSRTHLLGEQYF.

Details on this clone: Relative to the germline gene, one junction end is altered; a read error may explain this. V gene TRBV2 combines with J gene TRBJ1-5, with D possibly matching TRBD1 (5 bases). This CDR3 has 12 amino acids. CDR1 is SNHLY and CDR2 is FYNNEI in the germline V gene. Here the CDR3 reads CAGSRGDQPQHF. The CDR3 region has the DNA TGTGCCGGCAGTCGGGGGGATCAGCCCCAGCATTTT.

The gene calls are TRBV5-1 and TRBJ2-5; 10 nucleotides match TRBD2. This CDR3 region has 18 residues. Germline assignment: CDR1 SGHRS and CDR2 YFSETQ. The junction had 11 bases not matched to a gene; V was cut back by 3 bases and J by 0 bases. The CDR3 region has the DNA TGCGCCAGCAGCTCCCAGATCACTAGCGGGGAGTACCAAGAGACCCAGTACTTC. It translates to CASSSQITSGEYQETQYF.

This clone was picked up one time. This chain joins TRBV30 and TRBJ1-4, with D possibly TRBD1 on 5 matching bases. CDR1 and CDR2 (germline): GTSNPN, SVGIG (reference sequence). V gave up 3 bases and J gave up 8 bases, with 19 bases separating them. This CDR3 has 15 amino acids. The CDR3, as DNA: TGTGCCTGGAGGTTCGGGGGGTCGCGTAGGGAAAAACTGTTTTTT. It yields the protein CAWRFGGSRREKLFF.

This chain connects TRBV5-1 to TRBJ2-2; TRBD2 might be the D (5 bases). Germline CDR1 and CDR2: SGHRS and YFSETQ. The CDR3 is 14 amino acids. The germline V and J ends were trimmed by 7 bases and 2 bases, with 12 bases remaining between them. CDR3 protein: CASAGRGNTGELFF. The CDR3 region has the DNA TGCGCCAGCGCTGGCCGGGGTAACACCGGGGAGCTGTTTTTT.

The chain couples TRBV5-7 to TRBJ2-6, with D perhaps TRBD2 (7 bases). TRBV5-7 is known as an ORF, though its function is uncertain. With 2 bases removed from V and 4 bases from J, the gap between germline ends came to 16 bases. The CDR3 has 17 residues. The CDR3 reads CASSLGDGGRGANVLTF. In DNA form, the CDR3 reads TGTGCCAGCAGCTTAGGTGACGGGGGGCGAGGGGCCAACGTCCTGACTTTC.

This chain joins TRBV19 and TRBJ2-7, with a possible D match to TRBD1 (6 bases). V gave up 6 bases and J gave up 2 bases, with 11 bases separating them. Germline V gives CDR1 LNHDA, CDR2 SQIVND (reference sequence). This CDR3 has 13 amino acids. The CDR3 coding sequence is TGTGCCAGTAGCCAAACAGGGCCCTACGAGCAGTACTTC. This gives the protein CASSQTGPYEQYF.

The CDR3 DNA reads as TGTGCCAGCAGTTTGACAGGGCGCGACGAGCAGTACTTC. Translating gives CASSLTGRDEQYF. The J gene is TRBJ2-7, the V gene TRBV27; 7 nucleotides align to TRBD1. The CDR3 consists of 13 residues. J gave up 5 bases and V 3 bases, and 4 bases lay outside the gene matches. Germline V gene sequence: CDR1 MNHEY, CDR2 SMNVEV (reference sequence).

As DNA, the CDR3 is TGTGCCAGCAGAGCCGCGACAGCTAACTATGGCTACACCTTC. It yields the protein CASRAATANYGYTF. The chain carries TRBV6-5 and TRBJ1-2; D is perhaps TRBD1 (5 bases). V was cut by 6 bases and J by 0 bases, with 11 bases left in between. The CDR3 contains 14 residues. The germline CDR1 and CDR2 sequences are MNHEY and SVGAGI.

This clone was detected only once. CDR3 residues: CASSNSGGGRIPYTDTQYF. In DNA form, the CDR3 reads TGTGCCAGCAGCAATAGCGGGGGCGGTAGAATACCTTACACAGATACGCAGTATTTT. The rearrangement uses TRBV11-2 and TRBJ2-3; 9 bases align to TRBD2. V gave up 5 bases and J gave up 2 bases; unmatched junction bases: 17. This CDR3 spans 19 amino acids. Per the germline V gene, CDR1 is SGHAT and CDR2 is FQNNGV.

The CDR3, as DNA: TGTGCCAGCAGCTTTTCAGCGGCAGCAACTAATGAAAAACTGTTTTTT. The encoded protein is CASSFSAAATNEKLFF. The rearrangement uses TRBV7-8 and TRBJ1-4; no clear D gene. Germline loops: CDR1 SGHVS, CDR2 FQNEAQ. The CDR3 extends over 16 amino acids. V was cut by 3 bases and J by 0 bases, with 11 bases left in between.

The chain recombines TRBV6-5 with TRBJ1-1, with 9 bases matching TRBD1. The CDR3 contains 14 residues. The V gene's germline CDR1 is MNHEY and CDR2 SVGAGI. The V segment lost 7 bases and the J segment 4 bases; nucleotides outside the gene matches: 7. The CDR3 DNA follows: TGTGCCAGCATTGCGGACAGGGGAGGCACTGAAGCTTTCTTT. It yields the protein CASIADRGGTEAFF.

The CDR3: CASSLTRDTDNEQFF. CDR3 bases: TGTGCCAGCAGCCTGACCCGGGACACCGACAATGAGCAGTTCTTC. The chain uses TRBV7-3 and TRBJ2-1; TRBD1 is a possible D gene (6 bases). The length of the CDR3 is 15 residues. Trimming stripped 5 bases from V and 5 bases from J, with 16 bases between. Germline CDR1 is SGHTA and CDR2 is FQGTGA.

V gene TRBV18 combines with J gene TRBJ1-2; 8 bases fit TRBD1. After removal of 1 base from V and 7 bases from J, the junction contained 8 bases not matched to a gene. Germline CDR1 is KGHSH and CDR2 is LQKENI. This CDR3 spans 15 amino acids. Here the CDR3 reads CASSPRQGKRGGYTF. CDR3 nucleotide sequence: TGTGCCAGCTCACCACGACAGGGGAAGCGTGGTGGCTACACCTTC.

This chain uses TRBV4-3 with TRBJ2-7; the D gene is possibly TRBD1 (6 bases). Germline lookup yields CDR1 LGHNA and CDR2 YSLEER. V was pared by 3 bases and J by 2 bases, with 14 bases between. CDR3 length: 15 amino acids. CDR3 DNA: TGCGCCAGCAGCCATGGGACACAGGGTCCCTACGAGCAGTACTTC. Encoded protein: CASSHGTQGPYEQYF.

V gene TRBV4-1 combines with J gene TRBJ1-2; D is perhaps TRBD1 (6 bases). Germline V gene data show CDR1 as MGHRA and CDR2 as YSYEKL. The CDR3 consists of 16 residues. The V end was cut by 2 bases, the J end by 5 bases, with 18 bases between. The CDR3 region is CASSQPTRGGGYGYTF. DNA of the CDR3: TGCGCCAGCAGCCAACCCACGAGGGGAGGGGGGTATGGCTACACCTTC.

V is TRBV29-1 and J is TRBJ2-7; 7 bases map to TRBD1. CDR1 is SQVTM and CDR2 is ANQGSEA in the germline V gene. With 4 bases clipped from V and 2 bases from J, the junction kept 23 bases outside the gene matches. The length of the CDR3 is 19 residues. CDR3 in amino acids: CSVARLGARTVTGAYEQYF. The CDR3 DNA follows: TGCAGCGTTGCCCGCTTGGGGGCTAGGACAGTAACAGGGGCCTACGAGCAGTACTTC.

This clone came up once. The rearrangement links TRBV3-1 (or the pseudogene TRBV3-2) to TRBJ2-3; D unresolved. This CDR3 spans 11 amino acids. From germline, CDR1 is LGHDT and CDR2 YNNKEL (reference sequence). The ends were cut back, 4 bases at V and 3 bases at J, with 2 bases in the middle. The CDR3, as DNA: TGTGCCAGCAGCCTAACAGATACGCAGTATTTT. Its translation is CASSLTDTQYF.

The rearrangement joins TRBV7-9 to TRBJ2-3; TRBD2 aligns across 7 bases. Germline loops: CDR1 SEHNR, CDR2 FQNEAQ (reference sequence). CDR3 length equals 15 residues. V shed 8 bases, J shed 1 base, and the junction held 9 bases outside the gene matches. CDR3 amino acids: CASLSRGTGTDTQYF. The CDR3 DNA sequence: TGTGCCAGCCTTTCGCGGGGGACTGGCACAGATACGCAGTATTTT.

This sequence joins TRBV11-2 and TRBJ2-3; TRBD1 agrees at 7 bases. The CDR3 is made up of 16 amino acids. V shed 7 bases and J 4 bases; nucleotides not matched to a gene: 14. Germline lookup yields CDR1 SGHAT and CDR2 FQNNGV. CDR3 DNA: TGTGCCAGCAACCGACAGGGTAAGGGGTCGGCAGATACGCAGTATTTT. It is translated as CASNRQGKGSADTQYF.

The V gene is TRBV28, the J gene TRBJ2-1, with TRBD1 identical over 12 bases. Germline trimming cut 5 bases from V and 7 bases from J; bases unmatched to any gene: 9. This CDR3 spans 16 amino acids. The germline gives CDR1 MDHEN, CDR2 SYDVKM. CDR3 nucleotides: TGTGCCAGCAGTCTATCCGGGACAGGGGGCGATAATGAGCAGTTCTTC. Translating gives CASSLSGTGGDNEQFF.

CDR3 nucleotides: TGTGCCAGTAGTCCGACATCGGGACTAGCGGGTCAAAAACTGCAGTACTTC. Amino acid sequence: CASSPTSGLAGQKLQYF. The chain carries TRBV19 and TRBJ2-7, with 12 bases fitting TRBD2. Looked up from germline, CDR1 is LNHDA and CDR2 is SQIVND (reference sequence). V shed 5 bases and J 9 bases; nucleotides not matched to a gene: 17. CDR3 size: 17 residues.

The chain's CDR3 is CASSRVVSGTDTQYF. As DNA, the CDR3 is TGCGCCAGCAGTCGGGTAGTTTCGGGCACAGATACGCAGTATTTT. The chain has TRBV5-1 and TRBJ2-3; D call uncertain. In germline, CDR1 is SGHRS, CDR2 YFSETQ. V lost 5 bases and J 1 base, leaving 14 bases between the germline ends. The CDR3 runs to 15 residues. Complete variable domain (other parts from reference TRBV5-1 and TRBJ2-3): KAGVTQTPRYLIKTRGQQVTLSCSPISGHRSVSWYQQTPGQGLQFLFEYFSETQRNKGNFPGRFSGRQFSNSRSEMNVSTLELGDSALYLCASSRVVSGTDTQYFGPGTRLTVL.

The CDR3 sequence is CASTLSGVTGELFF. Here the CDR3 DNA reads TGTGCCAGTACCTTATCAGGGGTCACCGGGGAGCTGTTTTTT. This sequence joins TRBV19 and TRBJ2-2; tentative D call: TRBD1 (6 bases). Germline-derived CDR1 and CDR2 are LNHDA and SQIVND (reference sequence). V was trimmed by 7 bases and J by 4 bases, leaving 13 bases between them. There are 14 residues in the CDR3.

This chain joins TRBV29-1 and TRBJ1-2, with D maybe TRBD1 (5 bases). Trimming removed 6 bases from V and 7 bases from J, with 12 bases in between. Germline V CDR1 and CDR2: SQVTM, ANQGSEA. The CDR3 spans 11 residues. Here the CDR3 reads CSVSQGGGYTF. For the CDR3, the DNA is TGCAGCGTGTCGCAGGGTGGTGGCTACACCTTC.

This chain joins TRBV6-5 and TRBJ2-5, with TRBD1 identical over 7 bases. Trimming removed 4 bases from V and 3 bases from J; junction bases left unmatched: 5. The CDR3 sequence is 14 residues long. Per germline, CDR1 MNHEY and CDR2 SVGAGI. The CDR3 DNA reads TGTGCCAGCAGTTCCTCGGGACAGAAAGAGACCCAGTACTTC. It specifies CASSSSGQKETQYF.

CDR3 nucleotides: TGTGCCAGCACCCAACCCGGGGTGAAGAATGAAAAACTGTTTTTT. It yields the protein CASTQPGVKNEKLFF. The V gene is TRBV6-5, the J gene TRBJ1-4; D is unclear. Germline CDR1 and CDR2: MNHEY and SVGAGI. Trimming removed 7 bases from V and 5 bases from J, with 17 bases in between. The CDR3 is made up of 15 amino acids.